This TCR beta chain was identified during a study of blood T cell repertoires in COVID-19. The study assigned cohorts using participant-reported clinical history. Only in-frame clones appear in the TCRdb table, and some are missing; sequencing was by immunoSEQ multiplex PCR. The data show 250,000 or so clones, 75% to 90% seen once. V was shortened by 0 bases and J by 0 bases, with 9 bases between the two germline ends. This CDR3 is 16 amino acids long. CDR1 SGHNT and CDR2 YENEEA come from the germline V gene. This clone was detected once. This TCR derives from a man aged 50-59 years who had been exposed to COVID-19. The sequenced material came from PBMCs or T cells enriched from blood (not recorded which). The V gene is TRBV11-3, the J gene TRBJ2-1; D gene ambiguous. CDR3 coding DNA: TGTGCCAGCAGCTTAGATCTAAGATTCTCCTACAATGAGCAGTTCTTC. Translated: CASSLDLRFSYNEQFF.